Many counts were recorded for the clone carrying this T cell receptor beta chain. Its antigen is undetermined. The entire patient cohort was treatment-naive prior to thyroid surgery. This CDR3 is built from 15 residues. Losses at the gene ends were 6 bases for V and 8 bases for J; bases not matched to a gene: 10. Looked up from germline, CDR1 is MNHNS and CDR2 is SASEGT. TCRdb re-called clones via MiXCR from the PCR reads. Of tens of thousands of clones in the sample, about 12% are singletons; the top ten hold roughly 10%. The sample originates from a study of metastatic and nonmetastatic thyroid tumors. Study-wide results and caveats: Malignant tumors reportedly showed significantly higher TCR beta diversity than benign nodules in both blood and tumor.

The sequenced sample consisted of tumor tissue. The sequence was collected from a female donor with papillary thyroid cancer or a benign thyroid nodule (not recorded which). Some clones in this sample may be carry-over from other donors' samples. The rearrangement uses TRBV6-1 and TRBJ2-1; TRBD1 agrees at 10 bases. This chain's CDR3 is CASRLPGQGSYEQFF. The DNA of the CDR3 is TGTGCCAGCAGGCTACCGGGACAGGGGAGCTATGAGCAGTTCTTC.